The clone carrying this T cell receptor beta chain was detected many times. Antigen specificity is unknown. J gave up 5 bases and V 10 bases, and 6 bases lay outside the gene matches. Germline assignment: CDR1 MNHEY and CDR2 SVGAGI. The CDR3 totals 12 residues. Unique molecular identifiers were incorporated during preparation of the TCRbeta library. A single record per CDR3 protein comes from TCRdb applying MiXCR to the PCR reads. The sample includes about 300,000 distinct CDR3 sequences, just over 7.5% seen only once; the top ten take approximately 9.6%. This sample stems from a study of T-cell reconstitution after alpha-beta-depleted transplantation in children. General study results and limits: Some patients owed their high day-60 TCRbeta diversity to surviving recipient T cells and thymic progenitors. The study reportedly traced alpha-beta T cells about two months after transplant to several hundred expanded graft clones. T-cell counts and diversity at one year post-transplant came mainly from newly produced T cells.

Material: peripheral blood, obtained 360 days after TCRalphabeta/CD19-depleted stem cell transplant. This chain joins TRBV6-5 and TRBJ1-2; 8 nucleotides align to TRBD1. This sequence originates from a female patient aged 2 to 10 who had a stem cell transplant for Fanconi anemia, so the T cells may come from the graft donor. CDR3: CANTGGLYGYTF. CDR3 DNA: TGTGCCAATACAGGGGGGTTGTATGGCTACACCTTC.